This T cell receptor beta chain was obtained from a study of blood T cell repertoires in COVID-19. Study information: There were acute and convalescent COVID-19 samples, and they came from the United States, Italy and Spain. Sample material is recorded as cDNA or gDNA derived from T cells, B-cell-depleted T cells, or PBMCs.

This CDR3 comprises 12 residues. V lost 10 bases and J lost 0, with 9 bases in between. Germline loops: CDR1 LNHDA, CDR2 SQIVND (reference sequence). How the authors handled the data: Using reference gene primer amplification, nucleated cell counts were estimated. Some clones are missing from TCRdb's copy, which holds only in-frame ones; the method was immunoSEQ multiplex PCR. That table gives V, J and clone size, and the DNA gave D and trimming. The table lists around 140,000 clones, about 89% of them singletons. This chain joins TRBV19 and TRBJ1-2, with a possible D match to TRBD1 (5 bases). What was sequenced was peripheral blood. This TCR derives from a man aged 50 or older with active or convalescent COVID-19. CDR3 loop: CATQGSNYGYTF. In DNA, the CDR3 is TGTGCCACCCAGGGATCTAACTATGGCTACACCTTC.